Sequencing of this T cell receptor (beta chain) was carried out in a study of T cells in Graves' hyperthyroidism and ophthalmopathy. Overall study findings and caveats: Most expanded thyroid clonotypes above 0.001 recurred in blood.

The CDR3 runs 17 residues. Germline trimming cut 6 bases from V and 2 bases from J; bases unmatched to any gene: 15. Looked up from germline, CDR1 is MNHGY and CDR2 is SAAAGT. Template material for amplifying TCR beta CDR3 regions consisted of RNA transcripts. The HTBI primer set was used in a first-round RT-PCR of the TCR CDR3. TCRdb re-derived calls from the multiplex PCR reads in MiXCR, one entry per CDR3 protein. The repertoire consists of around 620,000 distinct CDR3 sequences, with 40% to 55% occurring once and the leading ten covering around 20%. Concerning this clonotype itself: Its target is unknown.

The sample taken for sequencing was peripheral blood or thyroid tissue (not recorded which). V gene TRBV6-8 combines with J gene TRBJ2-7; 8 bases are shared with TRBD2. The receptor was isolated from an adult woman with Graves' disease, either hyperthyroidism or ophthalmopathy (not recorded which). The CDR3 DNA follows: TGTGCCAGCAGGAGGAGCGGGAGATTGAGAGCGGCCTACGAGCAGTACTTC. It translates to CASRRSGRLRAAYEQYF.